These 18 T cell receptor beta chains were sequenced from one sample in a study of cytomegalovirus exposure and HLA in healthy donors. The PCR made use of 60 Vbeta and 13 Jbeta primers. The protocol was immunoSEQ multiplex PCR, while the TCRdb copy is restricted to in-frame clones and leaves out a portion. This repertoire shows more than 65,000 clones, roughly four fifths found once; its top ten account for 1.9%. Sequencing was performed on PBMCs. Receptors originate from a young man in good health and CMV-seronegative.

V and J are TRBV29-1 and TRBJ2-3; a possible D gene is TRBD2 (6 bases). With 8 bases removed from V and 3 bases from J, the gap between germline ends came to 15 bases. Germline V gives CDR1 SQVTM, CDR2 ANQGSEA. The CDR3 has 13 amino acids. The CDR3 loop reads CSTRGTATDTQYF. CDR3 DNA sequence: TGCAGCACCCGGGGGACTGCGACAGATACGCAGTATTTT.

This chain connects TRBV30 to TRBJ1-5, with 9 bases aligning to TRBD1. V lost 2 bases, J lost 5 bases, and 7 bases stayed unmatched. Per germline, CDR1 GTSNPN and CDR2 SVGIG (reference sequence). This CDR3 has 15 amino acids. CDR3 region: CAWSQPGQGHQPQHF. CDR3 DNA sequence: TGTGCCTGGAGTCAACCGGGACAGGGACATCAGCCCCAGCATTTT.

The V gene is TRBV19, the J gene TRBJ2-4; D is possibly TRBD1 (6 bases). The CDR3 spans 15 residues. Trimming pared 7 bases from V and 1 base from J, leaving 14 bases between. Germline V lookup: CDR1 LNHDA, CDR2 SQIVND (reference sequence). CDR3 amino acids: CASTRRGSAKNIQYF. As DNA, the CDR3 is TGTGCCAGTACCCGCAGGGGTTCGGCCAAAAACATTCAGTACTTC.

This clone is a singleton in its sample. J is TRBJ1-2 and V is TRBV9, with D maybe TRBD1 (5 bases). CDR1 and CDR2 (germline): SGDLS, YYNGEE. The ends were cut back, 4 bases at V and 7 bases at J, with 14 bases in the middle. The CDR3 runs 13 residues. The CDR3 loop is CASSPRDRGGYTF. For the CDR3, the DNA is TGTGCCAGCAGCCCCAGGGATAGGGGTGGCTACACCTTC. Using reference TRBV9 and TRBJ1-2 for the parts outside the CDR3, the full variable domain is DSGVTQTPKHLITATGQRVTLRCSPRSGDLSVYWYQQSLDQGLQFLIQYYNGEERAKGNILERFSAQQFPDLHSELNLSSLELGDSALYFCASSPRDRGGYTFGSGTRLTVV.

The CDR3 loop reads CASSSGVRYNEQFF. The CDR3 nucleotides are TGTGCCAGCAGCTCAGGGGTTAGATACAATGAGCAGTTCTTC. This chain connects TRBV7-2 to TRBJ2-1; tentatively, D is TRBD1 (6 bases). The CDR3 is 14 residues long. With 4 bases removed from V and 4 bases from J, the gap between germline ends came to 11 bases. Looked up from germline, CDR1 is SGHTA and CDR2 is FQGNSA.

The gene calls are TRBV18 and TRBJ2-7; D perhaps matches TRBD1 (5 bases). Deletions cut 3 bases from V and 3 bases from J, with 6 bases between. Germline CDR1 is KGHSH and CDR2 is LQKENI. The CDR3 is made up of 12 amino acids. CDR3 region: CASSPTDYEQYF. The CDR3 bases are TGTGCCAGCTCACCGACAGACTACGAGCAGTACTTC.

The rearrangement links TRBV2 to TRBJ1-5; D ambiguous. Germline V CDR1 and CDR2: SNHLY, FYNNEI. V was trimmed by 5 bases and J by 7 bases, leaving 15 bases between them. The CDR3 spans 14 residues. The CDR3 region is CASSRPGAGQPQHF. The DNA for the CDR3 is TGTGCCAGCAGTCGCCCCGGCGCAGGCCAGCCCCAGCATTTT.

The V gene is TRBV5-7, the J gene TRBJ1-3; the D is unclear. TRBV5-7 is assigned to the ORF class and has an uncertain function. The CDR3 length is 16 residues. The V gene lost 3 bases and the J gene lost 0 bases, with 13 bases spanning the gap. The CDR3 DNA reads TGTGCCAGCAGCTGGTCTCGGGAGAACTCTGGAAACACCATATATTTT. Translating gives CASSWSRENSGNTIYF.

This clone was seen once. V and J are TRBV30 and TRBJ1-4, with TRBD1 as a possible D gene (5 bases). The CDR3 consists of 15 residues. With 3 bases removed from V and 4 bases from J, the gap between germline ends came to 15 bases. Germline loops: CDR1 GTSNPN, CDR2 SVGIG (reference sequence). CDR3 protein: CAWSPTGRGNEKLFF. In DNA, the CDR3 is TGTGCCTGGAGCCCCACAGGAAGGGGTAATGAAAAACTGTTTTTT.

CDR3 coding DNA: TGTGCCAGCAGTTTGCAGGGAACGGATGAAAAACTGTTTTTT. Protein: CASSLQGTDEKLFF. V gene TRBV28 combines with J gene TRBJ1-4; D might be TRBD1 (5 bases). Germline CDR1 and CDR2: MDHEN and SYDVKM. V lost 3 bases and J lost 6, with 11 bases in between. The CDR3 has 14 residues.

This chain uses TRBV6-5 with TRBJ1-5; TRBD1 matches at 7 bases. With V trimmed by 6 bases and J by 1 base, 6 bases remained unmatched. This CDR3 is 15 amino acids long. Germline V gene lookup returns CDR1 MNHEY and CDR2 SVGAGI. DNA of the CDR3: TGTGCCAGCAGCGCCATGACAGGGAGCAATCAGCCCCAGCATTTT. This sequence encodes CASSAMTGSNQPQHF.

The chain uses TRBV28 and TRBJ2-2, with no clear D. From germline, CDR1 is MDHEN and CDR2 SYDVKM. Trimming took off 5 bases at V and 4 bases at J, with 5 bases between the two ends. This CDR3 contains 12 residues. The CDR3 DNA is TGTGCCAGCAGTCAAGCCACCGGGGAGCTGTTTTTT. As protein: CASSQATGELFF.

The chain has TRBV5-4 and TRBJ2-6, with 11 positions matching TRBD1. The CDR3 extends over 17 amino acids. J gave up 4 bases and V 4 bases, and 7 bases lay outside the gene matches. CDR1 and CDR2 (germline): SGHNT, YYREEE (reference sequence). The DNA for the CDR3 is TGTGCCAGCAGCCGGACAGGGGGCAATAGGGGGGCCAACGTCCTGACTTTC. Encoded protein: CASSRTGGNRGANVLTF. The full variable domain, in which reference TRBV5-4 and TRBJ2-6 provide the parts outside the CDR3, is ETGVTQSPTHLIKTRGQQVTLRCSSQSGHNTVSWYQQALGQGPQFIFQYYREEENGRGNFPPRFSGLQFPNYSSELNVNALELDDSALYLCASSRTGGNRGANVLTFGAGSRLTVL.

Only one count was recorded for this clone. This rearrangement joins TRBV10-3 to TRBJ2-7; maybe TRBD2 (5 bases). Germline CDR1 is ENHRY and CDR2 is SYGVKD. Between the trimmed V and J ends, which lost 6 bases and 2 bases, there was a span of 14 bases. The CDR3 sequence is 14 residues long. CDR3 coding DNA: TGTGCCATCAGGCAGGACGGAGGAACCTACGAGCAGTACTTC. This codes for CAIRQDGGTYEQYF.

In this sample, this clone turned up once. One junction end does not reproduce the germline sequence, and a read error may be involved. V is TRBV7-7 and J is TRBJ2-2; D may be TRBD1 (6 bases). This CDR3 comprises 14 residues. CDR1 SSHAT and CDR2 FNYEAQ come from the germline V gene (reference sequence). The CDR3 nucleotides read TGTGCTAGCAGCCTACCCAGGGGCACCGGGGAGCTGTTTTTT. It specifies CASSLPRGTGELFF.

The chain joins TRBV4-1 to TRBJ1-5; maybe TRBD1 (5 bases). The CDR3 loop spans 19 amino acids. Trimming cost V 0 bases and J 6 bases, with 24 bases left between them. Germline CDR1 MGHRA, CDR2 YSYEKL. The CDR3 reads CASSQDWAWRGFSVQPQHF. CDR3 in DNA: TGCGCCAGCAGCCAAGATTGGGCATGGCGGGGCTTCTCTGTTCAGCCCCAGCATTTT.

In its sample, this clone was seen a few times. The genes are TRBV30 and TRBJ1-4; a possible D gene is TRBD1 (5 bases). CDR3 length: 12 amino acids. CDR1 and CDR2 (germline): GTSNPN, SVGIG (reference sequence). Deletions cut 2 bases from V and 16 bases from J, with 17 bases between. As DNA, the CDR3 is TGTGCCTGGAGTCCCATTGACAGATCTAAGTTTTTT. It translates to CAWSPIDRSKFF.

The chain uses TRBV4-3 and TRBJ1-5; the match to TRBD1 covers 9 bases. V lost 2 bases and J lost 7; bases outside the gene matches: 9. There are 16 residues in the CDR3. Germline CDR1 is LGHNA and CDR2 is YSLEER. CDR3 sequence (DNA): TGCGCCAGCAGCCAAAAACCGGGACAGGGAGGGCAGCCCCAGCATTTT. Protein sequence: CASSQKPGQGGQPQHF.